This T cell receptor beta chain was retrieved from a study of cytomegalovirus exposure and HLA in healthy donors. Findings and caveats of the study: Presence/absence analyses supposed approximately even sequencing depth among donors.

About this clone: Its specificity is not known.

The PCR ran on 60 Vbeta and 13 Jbeta primers. Sequencing used immunoSEQ multiplex PCR; TCRdb keeps in-frame clones, though not all of them. The sample is made up of about 110,000 clones, and the top ten hold about 0.59% of it. The CDR3 spans 16 residues. V was trimmed by 1 base and J by 7 bases, leaving 16 bases between them. Germline CDR1 is MNHNS and CDR2 is SASEGT. The TCR sequence derives from a man aged 45-65 years in good health and CMV-seronegative. The chain has TRBV6-1 and TRBJ2-2; D possibly corresponds to TRBD1 (6 bases). The sample taken for sequencing was PBMCs. Here the CDR3 reads CASSEVVRGLHGELFF. The CDR3 DNA sequence: TGTGCCAGCAGTGAAGTGGTCAGGGGATTGCACGGGGAGCTGTTTTTT.